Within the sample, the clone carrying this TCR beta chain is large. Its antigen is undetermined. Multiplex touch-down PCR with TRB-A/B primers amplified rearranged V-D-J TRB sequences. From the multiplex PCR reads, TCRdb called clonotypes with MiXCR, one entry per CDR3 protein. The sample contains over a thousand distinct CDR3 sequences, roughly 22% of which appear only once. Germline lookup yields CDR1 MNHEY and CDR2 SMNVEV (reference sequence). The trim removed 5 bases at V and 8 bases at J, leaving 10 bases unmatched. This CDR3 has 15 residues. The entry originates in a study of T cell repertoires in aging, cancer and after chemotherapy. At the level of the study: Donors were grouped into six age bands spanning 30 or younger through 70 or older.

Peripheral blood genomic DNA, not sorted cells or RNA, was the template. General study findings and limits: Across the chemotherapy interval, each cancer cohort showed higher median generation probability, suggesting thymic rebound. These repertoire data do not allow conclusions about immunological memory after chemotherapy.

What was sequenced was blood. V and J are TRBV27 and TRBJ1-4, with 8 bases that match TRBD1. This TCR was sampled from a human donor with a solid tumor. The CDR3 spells CASSLRQGLGEKLFF. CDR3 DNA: TGTGCCAGCAGTCTCAGACAGGGGCTTGGGGAAAAACTGTTTTTT.